This entry features one TCR beta chain sequence. Its cognate antigen is unknown. This sample stems from a study of siplizumab effects on memory and regulatory T cells. Study observations and caveats: Just a small share of alloreactive clones was traced back to unstimulated subsets. Mappable alloreactive CD4+ clones averaged approximately 69% Treg-derived with siplizumab versus around 27% in controls. Roughly 75-97% of proliferating CD4+ or CD8+ clones lacked a naive or memory phenotype that could be assigned.

Repertoires were generated with immunoSEQ multiplex PCR, while TCRdb's copy carries only in-frame clones and drops some. The sample contains 70,000 to 95,000 clones, 80% to 95% of which appear only once. There are 15 residues in the CDR3. Trimming removed 5 bases from V and 2 bases from J, with 12 bases in between. Germline V lookup: CDR1 SGHNT, CDR2 YENEEA. The clonotype originates from a human donor in good health. The V gene is TRBV11-3, the J gene TRBJ1-4; tentative D call: TRBD1 (6 bases). Sequenced material: CD8+ T cells sorted from blood. This chain's CDR3 is CASSETGFTNEKLFF. For the CDR3, the DNA is TGTGCCAGCAGCGAAACAGGGTTCACTAATGAAAAACTGTTTTTT.